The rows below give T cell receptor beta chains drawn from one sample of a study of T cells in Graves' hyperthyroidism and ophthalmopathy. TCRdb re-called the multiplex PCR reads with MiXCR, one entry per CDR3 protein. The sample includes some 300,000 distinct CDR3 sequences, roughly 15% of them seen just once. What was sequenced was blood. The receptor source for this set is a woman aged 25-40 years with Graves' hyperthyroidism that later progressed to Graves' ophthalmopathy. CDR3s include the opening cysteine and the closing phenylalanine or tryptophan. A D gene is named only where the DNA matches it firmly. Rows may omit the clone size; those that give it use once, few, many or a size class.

DNA: TGTGCCAGCAGCCAAGACAGGGAGTTCCACGAGCAGTACTTC; CDR3: CASSQDREFHEQYF; V: TRBV7-9; size: .; J: TRBJ2-7; D: TRBD1
DNA: TGCAGTGCTAGAGAGGGAGGAGCTGAAGCTTTCTTT; CDR3: CSAREGGAEAFF; V: TRBV20-1; size: many; J: TRBJ1-1; D: .
DNA: TGTGCCAGCAGCTTCCCGGCGGGTTACGAGCAGTACTTC; CDR3: CASSFPAGYEQYF; V: TRBV7-9; size: many; J: TRBJ2-7; D: .
DNA: TGTGCCAGCAGCTTAGTAGCGGCTGGCGGCTCCTACAATGAGCAGTTCTTC; CDR3: CASSLVAAGGSYNEQFF; V: TRBV7-6; size: .; J: TRBJ2-1; D: .
DNA: TGTGCCAGCAGTTTACGGACTAGGTCAATGGAGCAGTACTTC; CDR3: CASSLRTRSMEQYF; V: TRBV28; size: many; J: TRBJ2-7; D: TRBD2
DNA: TGTGCCAGCAGTTTTGCGGGAGCCCACACCGGGGAGCTGTTTTTT; CDR3: CASSFAGAHTGELFF; V: TRBV28; size: .; J: TRBJ2-2; D: TRBD2
DNA: TGTGCCAGCAGTTTTATGGGATTAGGGAATCAGCCCCAGCATTTT; CDR3: CASSFMGLGNQPQHF; V: TRBV28; size: .; J: TRBJ1-5; D: .
DNA: TGCAGTGCCCCAGATCTGGGGGACAGGGGATCACCCCTCCACTTT; CDR3: CSAPDLGDRGSPLHF; V: TRBV20-1; size: .; J: TRBJ1-6; D: TRBD1
DNA: TGTGCCAGCAGGGAGGGGATCGTACCCTACGAGCAGTACTTC; CDR3: CASREGIVPYEQYF; V: TRBV6-2/TRBV6-3; size: many; J: TRBJ2-7; D: .
DNA: TGTGCCAGCAGTTACGCGGTGGGTTACGAGCAGTACTTC; CDR3: CASSYAVGYEQYF; V: TRBV6-5; size: many; J: TRBJ2-7; D: .
DNA: TGTGCCAGCAGCTTAGGCTCCCTAAGGGGTCACGAGCAGTACTTC; CDR3: CASSLGSLRGHEQYF; V: TRBV7-2; size: many; J: TRBJ2-7; D: .
DNA: TGTGCCAGCACCCGGGACAGGCCCCCAGATACGCAGTATTTT; CDR3: CASTRDRPPDTQYF; V: TRBV2; size: many; J: TRBJ2-3; D: TRBD1
DNA: TGTGCCAGCAGTGATTTTGGCCAGGTGGACACTGAAGCTTTCTTT; CDR3: CASSDFGQVDTEAFF; V: TRBV6-1; size: .; J: TRBJ1-1; D: .
DNA: TGTGCCAGCTCCGGACTAGCGGGAGGTGAGCAGTTCTTC; CDR3: CASSGLAGGEQFF; V: TRBV18; size: many; J: TRBJ2-1; D: TRBD2
DNA: TGTGCCAGCAGCCGCCGTGCCCTATATCAGGCCCATGACATTCAGTACTTC; CDR3: CASSRRALYQAHDIQYF; V: TRBV7-9; size: many; J: TRBJ2-4; D: .
DNA: TGTGCCAGCAGCACCAGAATCGTCGGCGAGCAGTACTTC; CDR3: CASSTRIVGEQYF; V: TRBV27; size: many; J: TRBJ2-7; D: .